Below are 29 T cell receptor beta chains sequenced from a single sample in a study of response to subunit inactivated influenza vaccine. TCRdb reprocessed the RT-PCR reads with MiXCR, giving one entry per CDR3 protein. Here the sample spans more than 450,000 distinct CDR3 sequences, about 11% being singletons. In addition, the sample was reused for a study of T cells expressing NK-cell markers. In that study: Generation of TCR beta cDNA was performed by 5'RACE template switching incorporating UMIs.

Material: PBMCs from blood, obtained on the day of vaccination. The source of these receptors is a man between 45 and 60 years old who received an inactivated influenza vaccine.

J is TRBJ2-5 and V is TRBV20-1, with 9 bases aligning to TRBD2. The ends lost 1 base at V and 5 bases at J; junction bases unmatched: 5. The CDR3 has 14 residues. Germline V gene sequence: CDR1 DFQATT, CDR2 SNEGSKA (reference sequence). CDR3 DNA: TGCAGTGCTAGAGGGAGCGGGAGGTTCGAGACCCAGTACTTC. As protein: CSARGSGRFETQYF.

J is TRBJ1-2 and V is TRBV7-9; D might be TRBD1 (5 bases). Trimming stripped 6 bases from V and 5 bases from J, with 13 bases between. CDR1 SEHNR and CDR2 FQNEAQ come from the germline V gene (reference sequence). The CDR3 totals 13 residues. Written as DNA, the CDR3 is TGTGCCAGCAGTCCAACCCAGGGTTATGGCTACACCTTC. Translated, it gives CASSPTQGYGYTF.

This clonotype was seen many times. The chain is built from TRBV4-2 and TRBJ2-3, with 10 nucleotides matching TRBD2. The CDR3 sequence is 18 residues long. Unmatched junction bases numbered 8, after V lost 0 bases and J lost 2 bases. CDR1 LGHNA and CDR2 YNFKEQ come from the germline V gene. The CDR3 DNA reads as TGTGCCAGCAGCCAAGACCCCACTAGCGGGGTGACCACAGATACGCAGTATTTT. Protein product: CASSQDPTSGVTTDTQYF.

The table lists this clonotype with a few counts. V and J are TRBV5-6 and TRBJ1-1; D is undetermined. Trimming removed 5 bases at V and 0 bases at J, with 8 bases between. Germline V gives CDR1 SGHDT, CDR2 YYEEEE. CDR3 size: 13 residues. The CDR3 DNA reads TGTGCCAGCAGTTCGGACTTGAACACTGAAGCTTTCTTT. Its protein is CASSSDLNTEAFF.

The chain recombines TRBV20-1 with TRBJ2-1; maybe TRBD2 (5 bases). Germline V gene data show CDR1 as DFQATT and CDR2 as SNEGSKA (reference sequence). V lost 0 bases and J lost 7, with 19 bases in between. The CDR3 covers 16 residues. The CDR3, as DNA: TGCAGTGCTAGAGATTTCACTAGGTCCAGGCGGAATGAGCAGTTCTTC. Translation gives CSARDFTRSRRNEQFF.

Ten or more counts support this clonotype. The chain carries TRBV30 and TRBJ2-3; D gene unclear. Trimming cost V 3 bases and J 2 bases, with 9 bases left between them. Germline V gene data show CDR1 as GTSNPN and CDR2 as SVGIG (reference sequence). The CDR3 has 13 amino acids. The CDR3 reads CAWSGEDTDTQYF. DNA of the CDR3: TGTGCCTGGAGCGGTGAGGACACAGATACGCAGTATTTT.

This clonotype was detected many times. CDR3 residues: CATSDTGLAGGPWEYNEQFF. In nucleotides, the CDR3 is TGTGCCACCAGTGATACCGGACTAGCGGGAGGACCTTGGGAATACAATGAGCAGTTCTTC. This chain joins TRBV24-1 and TRBJ2-1; 14 bases fit TRBD2. CDR1 and CDR2 from the germline V gene are KGHDR and SFDVKD. Trimming took 3 bases from V and 4 from J; bases not matched to a gene: 13. The CDR3 runs to 20 residues.

The chain joins TRBV18 to TRBJ1-5; possibly TRBD1 for D (5 bases). CDR3 length: 13 amino acids. V lost 6 bases and J 4 bases, leaving 10 bases between the germline ends. Germline CDR1 and CDR2: KGHSH and LQKENI. The CDR3, as DNA: TGTGCCAGCTCCCGGACACAAAATCAGCCCCAGCATTTT. Protein product: CASSRTQNQPQHF.

This clonotype was seen only once. The junction and the germline gene differ at one end; a read error may be behind it. This chain connects TRBV30 to TRBJ1-1; D gene uncertain. The germline CDR1 and CDR2 sequences are GTSNPN and SVGIG (reference sequence). The CDR3 is 12 amino acids. The CDR3 sequence: CAWNWGNTEAFF. DNA for the CDR3: TGTGCGTGGAACTGGGGGAACACTGAAGCTTTCTTT.

CDR3 sequence reads: CASSEATSGTQETQYF. Here the CDR3 DNA reads TGTGCCAGCAGCGAGGCGACTAGCGGAACCCAAGAGACCCAGTACTTC. V is TRBV9 and J is TRBJ2-5, with 9 bases lining up with TRBD2. The germline CDR1 and CDR2 sequences are SGDLS and YYNGEE. V shed 3 bases, J shed 1 base, and the junction held 7 bases outside the gene matches. CDR3 length: 16 amino acids.

This clonotype occurred once. The CDR3 spells CASSQGGETGNTIYF. The CDR3 bases are TGCGCCAGCAGCCAAGGGGGGGAAACTGGAAACACCATATATTTT. The chain employs TRBV4-3 and TRBJ1-3; a possible D gene is TRBD1 (5 bases). The CDR3 spans 15 residues. Germline V CDR1 and CDR2: LGHNA, YSLEER. Trimming pared 1 base from V and 2 bases from J, leaving 9 bases between.

This clonotype was picked up a small number of times. This chain links TRBV4-2 with TRBJ1-5; perhaps TRBD1 as D (6 bases). CDR1 is LGHNA, CDR2 YNFKEQ, per germline. This CDR3 is built from 15 residues. Between the trimmed V and J ends, which lost 4 bases and 7 bases, there was a span of 17 bases. CDR3 protein: CASSREGQRGQPQHF. The DNA of the CDR3 is TGTGCCAGCAGCCGGGAAGGACAGCGGGGCCAGCCCCAGCATTTT.

This clonotype was seen only a few times. This chain joins TRBV12-3 or TRBV12-4 and TRBJ2-3; 7 bases fit TRBD1. After removal of 3 bases from V and 3 bases from J, the junction contained 6 bases not matched to a gene. This CDR3 comprises 15 residues. CDR3 in DNA: TGTGCCAGCAGTTTCCTGGACAGGAGGACAGATACGCAGTATTTT. Amino acids: CASSFLDRRTDTQYF.

This clonotype was seen only a few times. The DNA of the CDR3 is TGCAGTGCGCGGAGGGGCTATTTCGAGCAGTACTTC. It specifies CSARRGYFEQYF. This chain links TRBV20-1 with TRBJ2-7, with D possibly being TRBD2 (6 bases). The V and J ends lost 6 bases and 6 bases respectively, with 15 bases between them. Germline CDR1 is DFQATT and CDR2 is SNEGSKA (reference sequence). This CDR3 spans 12 amino acids.

This clonotype appeared a single time. This sequence joins TRBV20-1 and TRBJ1-4, with no clear D. Trimming removed 8 bases from V and 10 bases from J, with 17 bases in between. The germline gives CDR1 DFQATT, CDR2 SNEGSKA (reference sequence). The CDR3 is made up of 12 amino acids. This chain's CDR3 is CSIPDLAAKLFF. In nucleotides, the CDR3 is TGCAGTATCCCGGACCTGGCTGCAAAACTGTTTTTT.

Only a few counts were recorded for this clonotype. This chain links TRBV19 with TRBJ1-5, with 8 bases identical to TRBD1. The CDR3 length is 16 residues. Germline V gene sequence: CDR1 LNHDA, CDR2 SQIVND (reference sequence). Unmatched junction bases numbered 6, after V lost 3 bases and J lost 2 bases. DNA of the CDR3: TGTGCCAGTAGTATCGTTCAGGGGGCGGGCAATCAGCCCCAGCATTTT. Amino acid sequence: CASSIVQGAGNQPQHF. The entire variable domain, with the rest obtained from reference TRBV19 and TRBJ1-5, is as follows: DGGITQSPKYLFRKEGQNVTLSCEQNLNHDAMYWYRQDPGQGLRLIYYSQIVNDFQKGDIAEGYSVSREKKESFPLTVTSAQKNPTAFYLCASSIVQGAGNQPQHFGDGTRLSIL.

In this sample, this clonotype turned up once. The chain carries TRBV15 and TRBJ2-1; 7 positions match TRBD1. From germline, CDR1 is LNHNV and CDR2 YYDKDF (reference sequence). The V and J ends lost 1 base and 6 bases, in that order; junction bases with no gene match: 18. This CDR3 region has 19 residues. The CDR3 nucleotides are TGTGCCACCAGCAGAGGTTTCGTACAAATAGGACAGGCGGGCAATGAGCAGTTCTTC. Its protein is CATSRGFVQIGQAGNEQFF.

The chain recombines TRBV6-5 with TRBJ1-2; 8 positions match TRBD1. Unmatched junction bases numbered 4, after V lost 4 bases and J lost 6 bases. The germline V gene has CDR1 MNHEY and CDR2 SVGAGI. CDR3 size: 13 residues. The CDR3 coding sequence is TGTGCCAGCAGTTTCCTACAGGGGGATGGCTACACCTTC. The encoded protein is CASSFLQGDGYTF.

The V gene is TRBV11-2, the J gene TRBJ1-1, with TRBD1 matching over 7 bases. Germline values: CDR1 SGHAT, CDR2 FQNNGV. This CDR3 has 12 amino acids. V gave up 5 bases and J gave up 9 bases; unmatched junction bases: 6. Here the CDR3 reads CASSIGTEKAFF. The CDR3 nucleotides read TGTGCCAGCAGCATCGGGACAGAAAAAGCTTTCTTT. The variable domain in full, with the rest retrieved from reference TRBV11-2 and TRBJ1-1, is EAGVAQSPRYKIIEKRQSVAFWCNPISGHATLYWYQQILGQGPKLLIQFQNNGVVDDSQLPKDRFSAERLKGVDSTLKIQPAKLEDSAVYLCASSIGTEKAFFGQGTRLTVV.

V usage is TRBV20-1 and J usage is TRBJ2-2, with D uncertain. The CDR3 runs 13 residues. The germline V and J ends were trimmed by 8 bases and 0 bases, with 10 bases remaining between them. CDR1 is DFQATT and CDR2 is SNEGSKA in the germline V gene (reference sequence). The CDR3 DNA follows: TGCAGTCCCAAGGGAACGAACACCGGGGAGCTGTTTTTT. Its translation: CSPKGTNTGELFF.

As concerns this clonotype: The junction departs from the called germline gene at one end, perhaps through a read error. V gene TRBV10-3 combines with J gene TRBJ2-1, with D tentatively TRBD1 or TRBD2 (6 bases each). Germline CDR1 and CDR2: ENHRY and SYGVKD. The CDR3 totals 15 residues. CDR3 loop: CATNRGDPPYNKQIF. CDR3 DNA sequence: TGTGCCACCAATAGGGGGGATCCCCCCTACAATAAGCAGATCTTC.

The table lists this clonotype with a few counts. The CDR3 loop reads CASSLDGLAGPSTDTQYF. DNA of the CDR3: TGTGCCAGCAGCTTAGATGGTCTAGCGGGGCCTAGCACAGATACGCAGTATTTT. The chain carries TRBV11-2 and TRBJ2-3; TRBD2 matches 9 bases. The CDR3 is 18 amino acids. Losses at the gene ends were 0 bases for V and 0 bases for J; bases not matched to a gene: 7. Germline V lookup: CDR1 SGHAT, CDR2 FQNNGV.

The chain joins TRBV2 to TRBJ2-6; 8 bases agree with TRBD1. Per germline, CDR1 SNHLY and CDR2 FYNNEI. The CDR3 totals 17 residues. V was clipped by 5 bases and J by 0 bases; unmatched bases: 6. The CDR3 nucleotides read TGTGCCAGCAGTCGATCGACAGGGGCCTCTGGGGCCAACGTCCTGACTTTC. This codes for CASSRSTGASGANVLTF.

CDR3 region: CASSLPGQREQYF. In DNA, the CDR3 is TGTGCCAGCAGTTTACCGGGACAACGCGAGCAGTACTTC. The rearrangement links TRBV27 to TRBJ2-7, with TRBD1 as a possible D gene (6 bases). This CDR3 has 13 residues. V was clipped by 2 bases and J by 6 bases, with 11 bases between them. The germline gives CDR1 MNHEY, CDR2 SMNVEV (reference sequence).

The chain couples TRBV7-9 to TRBJ2-5; the D gene could be TRBD1 or TRBD2 (5 bases each). The CDR3 covers 15 residues. Germline CDR1 and CDR2: SEHNR and FQNEAQ (reference sequence). V lost 1 base, J lost 1 base, and 10 bases lay in between. The CDR3 sequence: CASSLEGPSQETQYF. The CDR3 coding sequence is TGTGCCAGCAGCTTAGAGGGACCGAGCCAAGAGACCCAGTACTTC.

This clonotype was seen repeatedly, ten times or more. The J gene is TRBJ1-1, the V gene TRBV24-1, with 7 positions matching TRBD1. The length of the CDR3 is 15 residues. Per germline, CDR1 KGHDR and CDR2 SFDVKD. The V and J ends lost 5 bases and 0 bases, in that order; junction bases with no gene match: 5. CDR3 residues: CATSGPGQMNTEAFF. The CDR3 DNA follows: TGTGCCACCAGTGGACCGGGACAGATGAACACTGAAGCTTTCTTT.

The chain uses TRBV4-2 and TRBJ2-7; 12 bases are shared with TRBD2. CDR1 is LGHNA and CDR2 is YNFKEQ in the germline V gene. This CDR3 is built from 15 residues. Trimming removed 3 bases from V and 4 bases from J; junction bases left unmatched: 4. The CDR3 nucleotides are TGTGCCAGCAGCCAGAGGACTAGCGGGAAGTACGAGCAGTACTTC. Amino acids: CASSQRTSGKYEQYF.

V is TRBV5-1 and J is TRBJ1-6, with 9 bases that match TRBD1. CDR3 length: 15 amino acids. CDR1 SGHRS and CDR2 YFSETQ come from the germline V gene. V lost 3 bases, J lost 8 bases, and 6 bases stayed unmatched. CDR3 residues: CASSSGTGRDSPLHF. CDR3 DNA sequence: TGCGCCAGCAGCTCCGGGACAGGGAGGGATTCACCCCTCCACTTT.

The CDR3 DNA is TGCAGTGCTAGGGGCGACAGGCGGGTTTACAATGAGCAGTTCTTC. Its translation is CSARGDRRVYNEQFF. The chain recombines TRBV20-1 with TRBJ2-1; perhaps TRBD1 as D (6 bases). This CDR3 is built from 15 residues. V lost 3 bases to trimming and J lost 4 bases, with 16 bases between them. CDR1 DFQATT and CDR2 SNEGSKA come from the germline V gene (reference sequence).